This record concerns one TCR beta chain sequence. This CDR3 is also generated by other DNA sequences in the sample. This CDR3 has 14 amino acids. Germline V lookup: CDR1 KGHSH, CDR2 LQKENI. The V and J ends lost 3 bases and 5 bases, in that order; junction bases with no gene match: 0. In the source study's methods: Researchers report that nucleated cell counts were estimated from reference gene primer amplification. Sequenced by immunoSEQ multiplex PCR; TCRdb stores in-frame clones only, minus some. V, J and clone size reflect that table, while D and trimming were determined from the DNA. The sample shows fewer than 95,000 clones, 70% to 90% of them seen only once. This sample is part of a study of blood T cell repertoires in COVID-19. Across the study: COVID-19 samples, acute and convalescent, were from the United States, Italy and Spain. T cells, B-cell-depleted T cells, or PBMCs supplied cDNA or gDNA.

The TCR sequence derives from a woman older than 75 with acute or convalescent COVID-19. The chain couples TRBV18 to TRBJ1-4; TRBD1 matches at 10 bases. Sequenced material: peripheral blood. CDR3 loop: CASSPGQGNEKLFF. The CDR3 nucleotides are TGTGCCAGCTCACCGGGACAGGGGAATGAAAAACTGTTTTTT.